This TCR beta chain was sequenced in a study of T cell repertoires in cytomegalovirus infection. To note about this clonotype: Its cognate antigen is unknown.

One entry per CDR3 protein results from TCRdb running MiXCR on the reads. The sample lists approximately 990,000 distinct CDR3 sequences, about 33% occurring once. This TCR was sampled from a human donor in good health (CMV status not recorded). Some clones in this sample may be carry-over from other donors' samples. The specimen was cultured CD8+ T cells from PBMCs, collected from culture after CMV antigen stimulation.

The DNA of the CDR3 is TGTGCCAGCAGCTTAGTTCCCCGCGGGGTCATGAACACTGAAGCTTTCTTT. Translating gives CASSLVPRGVMNTEAFF. V is TRBV11-2 and J is TRBJ1-1; no clear D gene. The CDR3 spans 17 residues. The germline V gene has CDR1 SGHAT and CDR2 FQNNGV. Deletions cut 1 base from V and 0 bases from J, with 15 bases between.